The 6 T cell receptor beta chains reported below all come from one sample, sequenced in a study of T cell repertoires in cytomegalovirus infection. These receptors lack a known antigen. TCRdb re-derived calls from the reads in MiXCR, one entry per CDR3 protein. This sample carries a few hundred thousand distinct CDR3 sequences, approximately 40% of them seen once, and the ten largest clones take more than 40%. The sequencing here drew on cultured PBMCs, taken from culture after CMV antigen stimulation. These receptors originate from a human donor in good health (CMV status not recorded). Some clones in this sample may be carry-over from other donors' samples.

The rearrangement uses TRBV6-8 and TRBJ2-5, with 9 bases identical to TRBD1. This CDR3 comprises 13 residues. V was pared by 6 bases and J by 5 bases, with 4 bases of the junction left unmatched. The germline V gene encodes CDR1 MNHGY and CDR2 SAAAGT. The CDR3 DNA reads as TGTGCCAGCAGGGACAGGGGCCGGGAGACCCAGTACTTC. Residues: CASRDRGRETQYF.

The rearrangement links TRBV7-2 to TRBJ2-7, with D hard to call. The CDR3 length is 14 residues. Trimming cost V 5 bases and J 3 bases, with 14 bases left between them. From germline, CDR1 is SGHTA and CDR2 FQGNSA. CDR3 in DNA: TGTGCCAGCAGCAAACCAGAAAGGTACTACGAGCAGTACTTC. It is translated as CASSKPERYYEQYF.

CDR3 region: CASRLPVGTQYF. CDR3 nucleotides: TGTGCCAGCCGCCTGCCGGTGGGGACCCAGTACTTC. This chain joins TRBV6-2 or TRBV6-3 and TRBJ2-5; D uncertain. Trimming took off 8 bases at V and 7 bases at J, with 14 bases between the two ends. The CDR3 covers 12 residues. Germline CDR1 reads MNHEY; CDR2 reads SVGEGT.

This chain joins TRBV24-1 and TRBJ2-1, with TRBD2 matching over 11 bases. Per germline, CDR1 KGHDR and CDR2 SFDVKD. This CDR3 region has 16 residues. V trimming: 3 bases; J trimming: 6 bases; junction bases outside the gene matches: 6. The CDR3 DNA reads as TGTGCCACCAGTGATCCCGGGACTAGCGGCTTCAATGAGCAGTTCTTC. It encodes CATSDPGTSGFNEQFF.

This chain uses TRBV29-1 with TRBJ2-1; a possible D gene is TRBD2 (6 bases). The length of the CDR3 is 13 residues. Germline loops: CDR1 SQVTM, CDR2 ANQGSEA. Trimming pared 2 bases from V and 14 bases from J, leaving 19 bases between. The CDR3 loop is CSVEKGWTEGKFF. As DNA, the CDR3 is TGCAGCGTTGAAAAGGGCTGGACGGAGGGGAAGTTCTTC.

V is TRBV6-1 and J is TRBJ2-4; D remains unclear. Germline CDR1 is MNHNS and CDR2 is SASEGT. This CDR3 has 14 amino acids. V lost 3 bases, J lost 6 bases, and 12 bases lay in between. DNA for the CDR3: TGTGCCAGCAGTGATAGGTCTAGGGTAAACATTCAGTACTTC. It translates to CASSDRSRVNIQYF.